This T cell receptor (beta chain) was sequenced for a study of T cell responses to AZD1222 COVID-19 vaccine. The study, taken as a whole, reports: Only five to seven individuals given AZD1222 were seropositive at baseline. It should be noted that donors were predominantly white British and more often female, and clonal diversity was possibly underestimated. The study reported that nearly half of spike-specific TCRs target unmutated variant regions.

The data were produced by immunoSEQ multiplex PCR, yet TCRdb's version contains in-frame clones alone and is incomplete. Altogether approximately 150,000 clones are present, over 85% being singletons, with the ten largest covering under 2%. Pooled together were second doses at about 4 or about 12 weeks. About this clone itself: The antigen is not known.

The V gene end was trimmed by 3 bases and the J gene end by 7 bases; junction bases not matched to a gene: 18. Germline V gives CDR1 SGHTA, CDR2 FQGNSA. The length of the CDR3 is 18 residues. The sample in question was peripheral blood, obtained 28 days after the second AZD1222 dose. The receptor was isolated from an adult who received the AZD1222 COVID-19 vaccine. V gene TRBV7-2 combines with J gene TRBJ1-5; TRBD1 agrees at 7 bases. The CDR3 DNA reads TGTGCCAGCAGCTTTACTTCGTGGGGACAGACTACTCAACAGCCCCAGCATTTT. Protein sequence: CASSFTSWGQTTQQPQHF.